These 26 T cell receptor beta chains were all obtained from the same sample, sequenced in a study of blood T cell repertoires in COVID-19. Sequencing was performed with immunoSEQ multiplex PCR; in TCRdb, only in-frame clones are kept and a portion is missing. Of hundreds of thousands of clones listed, just over 85% are singletons. The sequenced sample was peripheral blood. These receptors were taken from a man older than 75 with acute or convalescent COVID-19.

V and J are TRBV15 and TRBJ1-6; 7 bases are a match to TRBD1. CDR1 LNHNV and CDR2 YYDKDF come from the germline V gene (reference sequence). This CDR3 has 15 amino acids. With V trimmed by 5 bases and J by 8 bases, 9 bases remained unmatched. CDR3: CATSFGQGDYSPLHF. The CDR3 DNA follows: TGTGCCACCAGCTTCGGCCAGGGGGATTATTCACCCCTCCACTTT. Drawing the rest from reference TRBV15 and TRBJ1-6, the complete variable domain is DAMVIQNPRYQVTQFGKPVTLSCSQTLNHNVMYWYQQKSSQAPKLLFHYYDKDFNNEADTPDNFQSRRPNTSFCFLDIRSPGLGDTAMYLCATSFGQGDYSPLHFGNGTRLTVT.

This clone was counted a single time. The chain recombines TRBV9 with TRBJ1-2; 8 nucleotides line up with TRBD1. Germline V gives CDR1 SGDLS, CDR2 YYNGEE. Trimming at V came to 2 bases and at J to 4 bases, leaving 7 bases not matched to a gene. The CDR3 has 15 residues. The CDR3 DNA sequence: TGTGCCAGCAGCGTCGACAGGGGAAAGGGCTATGGCTACACCTTC. Residues: CASSVDRGKGYGYTF.

The V and J genes are TRBV18 and TRBJ1-5; maybe TRBD1 (5 bases). Germline V lookup: CDR1 KGHSH, CDR2 LQKENI. Trimming shortened V by 6 bases and J by 0 bases, and 12 bases separated the two germline ends. This CDR3 spans 15 amino acids. Written as DNA, the CDR3 is TGTGCCAGCTCCCCCCGACAGAATAGCAATCAGCCCCAGCATTTT. Translation gives CASSPRQNSNQPQHF.

Here the CDR3 DNA reads TGTGCCAGCAGCTTCGACAGGGGGCTACAAGAGACCCAGTACTTC. As protein: CASSFDRGLQETQYF. The chain employs TRBV7-2 and TRBJ2-5; the match to TRBD1 covers 10 bases. Unmatched junction bases numbered 3, after V lost 3 bases and J lost 2 bases. The CDR3 is 15 amino acids. Germline CDR1 is SGHTA and CDR2 is FQGNSA.

The sample holds a few counts of this clone. The rearrangement links TRBV6-2 or TRBV6-3 to TRBJ1-4; 7 nucleotides line up with TRBD1. Trimming at V came to 2 bases and at J to 7 bases, leaving 7 bases not matched to a gene. Germline-derived CDR1 and CDR2 are MNHEY and SVGEGT. The CDR3 extends over 15 amino acids. The CDR3 protein is CASSYERGPREKLFF. CDR3 bases: TGTGCCAGCAGTTACGAAAGGGGGCCGCGTGAAAAACTGTTTTTT.

This clone was detected only once. The rearrangement joins TRBV7-2 to TRBJ1-2; the match to TRBD1 covers 7 bases. Germline CDR1 reads SGHTA; CDR2 reads FQGNSA. The CDR3 has 15 residues. With V trimmed by 5 bases and J by 0 bases, 6 bases remained unmatched. The CDR3 region has the DNA TGTGCCAGCAGCCCGCGGACAGGAGCTAACTATGGCTACACCTTC. Amino acid sequence: CASSPRTGANYGYTF. The full variable domain, with the rest looked up from reference TRBV7-2 and TRBJ1-2, is GAGVSQSPSNKVTEKGKDVELRCDPISGHTALYWYRQSLGQGLEFLIYFQGNSAPDKSGLPSDRFSAERTGGSVSTLTIQRTQQEDSAVYLCASSPRTGANYGYTFGSGTRLTVV.

The gene calls are TRBV28 and TRBJ1-5, with 9 bases fitting TRBD1. The CDR3 spans 16 residues. Germline CDR1 MDHEN, CDR2 SYDVKM. Trimming took 7 bases from V and 4 from J; bases not matched to a gene: 11. For the CDR3, the DNA is TGTGCCAGCACTTCACTACGGACAGGGGCAAATCAGCCCCAGCATTTT. This encodes CASTSLRTGANQPQHF. Filled out from reference TRBV28 and TRBJ1-5, the complete variable domain reads DVKVTQSSRYLVKRTGEKVFLECVQDMDHENMFWYRQDPGLGLRLIYFSYDVKMKEKGDIPEGYSVSREKKERFSLILESASTNQTSMYLCASTSLRTGANQPQHFGDGTRLSIL.

The V call is TRBV4-2, the J call TRBJ2-1; 14 bases map to TRBD2. Per the germline V gene, CDR1 is LGHNA and CDR2 is YNFKEQ. The CDR3 totals 14 residues. The trim removed 9 bases at V and 10 bases at J, leaving 8 bases unmatched. The CDR3 sequence is CASRLAGGPGEQFF. The DNA for the CDR3 is TGTGCCAGTAGACTAGCGGGGGGGCCCGGGGAGCAGTTCTTC.

This clone was counted a single time. J is TRBJ1-2 and V is TRBV12-3 or TRBV12-4; tentatively, D is TRBD1 (6 bases). Trimming stripped 5 bases from V and 5 bases from J, with 9 bases between. This CDR3 has 12 residues. This CDR3 reads CASSNRVYGYTF. CDR3 DNA: TGTGCCAGCAGTAACAGGGTTTATGGCTACACCTTC.

V is TRBV6-2 or TRBV6-3 and J is TRBJ1-5, with 7 bases that match TRBD1. The CDR3 totals 14 residues. Unmatched junction bases numbered 3, after V lost 0 bases and J lost 7 bases. Per germline, CDR1 MNHEY and CDR2 SVGEGT. The CDR3 DNA sequence: TGTGCCAGCAGTTACTCGGCAGGGGGACAGCCCCAGCATTTT. Translating gives CASSYSAGGQPQHF.

The chain couples TRBV6-5 to TRBJ1-3; TRBD1 matches at 8 bases. The trim removed 5 bases at V and 1 base at J, leaving 1 base unmatched. CDR3 length: 14 residues. Germline V gene lookup returns CDR1 MNHEY and CDR2 SVGAGI. In DNA form, the CDR3 reads TGTGCCAGCAGTAGACAGGGGTCTGGAAACACCATATATTTT. Residues: CASSRQGSGNTIYF.

The gene calls are TRBV5-4 and TRBJ1-2; 10 bases are shared with TRBD1. This CDR3 has 15 amino acids. Unmatched junction bases numbered 5, after V lost 0 bases and J lost 6 bases. CDR1 is SGHNT, CDR2 YYREEE, per germline (reference sequence). This CDR3 is CASSLANDRGHGYTF. The CDR3 DNA reads TGTGCCAGCAGCTTGGCGAACGACAGGGGGCATGGCTACACCTTC. Full variable domain (outside the CDR3, taken from reference TRBV5-4 and TRBJ1-2): ETGVTQSPTHLIKTRGQQVTLRCSSQSGHNTVSWYQQALGQGPQFIFQYYREEENGRGNFPPRFSGLQFPNYSSELNVNALELDDSALYLCASSLANDRGHGYTFGSGTRLTVV.

J is TRBJ2-7 and V is TRBV15; the D gene is possibly TRBD1 (6 bases). Germline CDR1 and CDR2: LNHNV and YYDKDF (reference sequence). Between the trimmed V and J ends, which lost 0 bases and 6 bases, there was a span of 15 bases. This CDR3 comprises 15 residues. CDR3 coding DNA: TGTGCCACCAGCAGAGATTCTGCAGGGGCAGGCGAGCAGTACTTC. Translation gives CATSRDSAGAGEQYF.

The CDR3 loop reads CASSLGQVHGYTF. The CDR3, as DNA: TGTGCCAGCAGCCTCGGACAGGTTCATGGCTACACCTTC. The chain is built from TRBV3-1 (or the pseudogene TRBV3-2) and TRBJ1-2; 7 nucleotides align to TRBD1. Germline assignment: CDR1 LGHDT and CDR2 YNNKEL (reference sequence). The CDR3 runs to 13 residues. J gave up 6 bases and V 4 bases, and 5 bases lay outside the gene matches.

The rearrangement joins TRBV4-1 to TRBJ1-5; possible D gene TRBD1, 5 bases. V was clipped by 4 bases and J by 5 bases, with 18 bases between them. Germline V gives CDR1 MGHRA, CDR2 YSYEKL. The CDR3 length is 16 residues. The CDR3 region has the DNA TGCGCCAGCAGCCCTTGGGTGGTGGGGGGGGATCAGCCCCAGCATTTT. Its protein is CASSPWVVGGDQPQHF.

This chain links TRBV5-5 with TRBJ1-2; D unresolved. V shed 0 bases and J shed 3 bases, with 9 bases lying between them. CDR1 SGHKS and CDR2 YYEKEE come from the germline V gene (reference sequence). CDR3 length equals 14 residues. In DNA form, the CDR3 reads TGTGCCAGCAGCTTGGGCCGGGTCCACTATGGCTACACCTTC. The encoded protein is CASSLGRVHYGYTF.

The chain uses TRBV7-3 and TRBJ2-2; 7 nucleotides match TRBD1. Trimming removed 5 bases from V and 4 bases from J; junction bases left unmatched: 7. From germline, CDR1 is SGHTA and CDR2 FQGTGA. This CDR3 is built from 15 residues. The CDR3 reads CASSEGTATTGELFF. CDR3 nucleotides: TGTGCCAGCAGCGAGGGGACAGCCACCACCGGGGAGCTGTTTTTT.

The V and J genes are TRBV6-2 or TRBV6-3 and TRBJ2-5; D perhaps matches TRBD2 (6 bases). The ends were cut back, 6 bases at V and 2 bases at J, with 13 bases in the middle. There are 14 residues in the CDR3. CDR1 MNHEY and CDR2 SVGEGT come from the germline V gene. CDR3 DNA: TGTGCCAGCAGCCCCCGGACTAAACAAGAGACCCAGTACTTC. Translated, it gives CASSPRTKQETQYF.

The chain is built from TRBV5-1 and TRBJ2-2; D remains unclear. CDR3 length equals 15 residues. The ends were cut back, 0 bases at V and 3 bases at J, with 9 bases in the middle. The germline V gene encodes CDR1 SGHRS and CDR2 YFSETQ. The CDR3 nucleotides read TGCGCCAGCAGCTTGGACAGACAATACACCGGGGAGCTGTTTTTT. Translated, it gives CASSLDRQYTGELFF. Filled out from reference TRBV5-1 and TRBJ2-2, the complete variable domain reads KAGVTQTPRYLIKTRGQQVTLSCSPISGHRSVSWYQQTPGQGLQFLFEYFSETQRNKGNFPGRFSGRQFSNSRSEMNVSTLELGDSALYLCASSLDRQYTGELFFGEGSRLTVL.

As concerns this clone: Other DNA sequences in this specimen translate into the identical CDR3. The rearrangement links TRBV7-2 to TRBJ1-1; D is undetermined. Germline-derived CDR1 and CDR2 are SGHTA and FQGNSA. The CDR3 runs to 14 residues. V shed 5 bases and J shed 1 base, with 11 bases lying between them. The CDR3 nucleotides are TGTGCCAGCAGCCCGCGAAGAGGGAACACTGAAGCTTTCTTT. Translation gives CASSPRRGNTEAFF.

The genes are TRBV18 and TRBJ1-3, with a possible D match to TRBD1 (5 bases). The V gene's germline CDR1 is KGHSH and CDR2 LQKENI. The CDR3 runs to 15 residues. V gave up 2 bases and J gave up 9 bases, with 17 bases separating them. The CDR3 loop is CASSPFRGFEVTIYF. DNA for the CDR3: TGTGCCAGCTCACCATTCCGGGGGTTTGAAGTCACCATATATTTT.

The chain is built from TRBV7-8 and TRBJ2-7; possible D gene TRBD1, 5 bases. The germline V gene has CDR1 SGHVS and CDR2 FQNEAQ. Trimming shortened V by 1 base and J by 7 bases, and 14 bases separated the two germline ends. CDR3 size: 14 residues. In nucleotides, the CDR3 is TGTGCCAGCAGCTTAGGGGTTCAGGGCGGAGAGCAGTACTTC. Translated: CASSLGVQGGEQYF.

V is TRBV18 and J is TRBJ1-5; maybe TRBD1 (5 bases). From germline, CDR1 is KGHSH and CDR2 LQKENI. Trimming took off 3 bases at V and 5 bases at J, with 8 bases between the two ends. CDR3 length: 13 amino acids. CDR3 bases: TGTGCCAGCTCACCGACAGCTTATCAGCCCCAGCATTTT. Its protein product is CASSPTAYQPQHF. Filled out from reference TRBV18 and TRBJ1-5, the complete variable domain reads NAGVMQNPRHLVRRRGQEARLRCSPMKGHSHVYWYRQLPEEGLKFMVYLQKENIIDESGMPKERFSAEFPKEGPSILRIQQVVRGDSAAYFCASSPTAYQPQHFGDGTRLSIL.

This chain's CDR3 is CASSQGPFNQPQHF. The CDR3 DNA reads as TGCGCCAGCAGCCAAGGGCCGTTCAATCAGCCCCAGCATTTT. This sequence joins TRBV4-1 and TRBJ1-5; D unclear. V lost 1 base and J lost 3, with 7 bases in between. The CDR3 contains 14 residues. Per the germline V gene, CDR1 is MGHRA and CDR2 is YSYEKL.

This chain links TRBV7-9 with TRBJ1-4; 11 bases are a match to TRBD1. The V segment lost 5 bases and the J segment 7 bases; nucleotides outside the gene matches: 3. This CDR3 region has 14 residues. Germline V CDR1 and CDR2: SEHNR, FQNEAQ (reference sequence). The CDR3 region is CASSRTGGSEKLFF. In nucleotides, the CDR3 is TGTGCCAGCAGCCGGACAGGGGGCAGTGAAAAACTGTTTTTT.

The gene calls are TRBV7-6 and TRBJ2-1; 7 nucleotides align to TRBD2. The germline V gene has CDR1 SGHVS and CDR2 FNYEAQ. The V segment lost 3 bases and the J segment 3 bases; nucleotides outside the gene matches: 8. The CDR3 runs to 16 residues. Written as DNA, the CDR3 is TGTGCCAGCAGCTTCCGTTCTTGGGGGGGCTACAATGAGCAGTTCTTC. This encodes CASSFRSWGGYNEQFF.